This T cell receptor beta chain was observed in a study of beta chain features in type 1 diabetes. Across the whole study: Patients shared similar age, gender and cell yields with healthy donors. Study findings and constraints: Type 1 diabetes patients had fewer VDJ junction insertions and more deletions. For Type 1 diabetes patients, all four CD4+ subsets carried TCRB CDR3s that were moderately but significantly shorter.

The authors reverse transcribed all of the isolated RNA, so sequencing captured expressed TCRB transcripts. Assay: immunoSEQ multiplex PCR; the TCRdb copy retains only in-frame clones and omits some. The data show around 650,000 clones, around an eighth seen once. Only one heparinised blood draw was taken per donor, and its volume averaged around 120 mL. Every sorted population was more than 98% pure. This clone was observed a handful of times. Its specificity is unknown. The ends were cut back, 5 bases at V and 3 bases at J, with 14 bases in the middle. This CDR3 is built from 15 residues. Germline V gives CDR1 SGHVS, CDR2 FNYEAQ.

J is TRBJ2-1 and V is TRBV7-6; D ambiguous. This receptor was taken from a man aged 30 to 39 with type 1 diabetes. The specimen was naive CD4+ T cells from blood. CDR3 residues: CASSPTGPLYNEQFF. The CDR3 DNA reads TGTGCCAGCAGCCCGACCGGACCTCTCTACAATGAGCAGTTCTTC.